This T cell receptor (beta chain) comes out of a study of blood T cell repertoires in COVID-19. With 0 bases clipped from V and 9 bases from J, the junction kept 6 bases outside the gene matches. Germline CDR1 is LGHNA and CDR2 is YNFKEQ. This CDR3 has 15 amino acids. TCRdb's copy holds only in-frame clones and misses some; the assay was immunoSEQ multiplex PCR. This table holds about 64,000 clones, around nine tenths found once. The receptor comes from a man in his sixties or seventies with acute or convalescent COVID-19. The chain recombines TRBV4-2 with TRBJ2-1, with 9 nucleotides matching TRBD2. Sequences were obtained from peripheral blood. The CDR3 sequence is CASSQDAGGTREQFF. The CDR3 DNA follows: TGTGCCAGCAGCCAAGACGCGGGGGGGACGCGTGAGCAGTTCTTC.